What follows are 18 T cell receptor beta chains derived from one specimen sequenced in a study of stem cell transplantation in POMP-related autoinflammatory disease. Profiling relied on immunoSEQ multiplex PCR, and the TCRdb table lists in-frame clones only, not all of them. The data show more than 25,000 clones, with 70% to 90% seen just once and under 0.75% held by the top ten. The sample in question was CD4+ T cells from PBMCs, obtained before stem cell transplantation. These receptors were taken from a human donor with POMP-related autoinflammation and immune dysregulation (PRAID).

CDR3 bases: TGTGCCAGCGTGCCAAACCAGGGGTTTGAAAGAAACACCATATATTTT. Protein product: CASVPNQGFERNTIYF. V is TRBV7-6 and J is TRBJ1-3; a weak D match, TRBD1 (6 bases). The V end lost 8 bases, the J end lost 5 bases, and 22 bases lay between the germline ends. CDR3 size: 16 residues. Per germline, CDR1 SGHVS and CDR2 FNYEAQ.

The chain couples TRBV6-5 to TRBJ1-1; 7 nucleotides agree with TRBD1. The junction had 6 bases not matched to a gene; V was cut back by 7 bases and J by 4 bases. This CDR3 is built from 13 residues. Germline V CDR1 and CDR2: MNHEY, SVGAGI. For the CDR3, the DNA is TGTGCCAGCACCAAAGCAGGGGGCACTGAAGCTTTCTTT. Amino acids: CASTKAGGTEAFF.

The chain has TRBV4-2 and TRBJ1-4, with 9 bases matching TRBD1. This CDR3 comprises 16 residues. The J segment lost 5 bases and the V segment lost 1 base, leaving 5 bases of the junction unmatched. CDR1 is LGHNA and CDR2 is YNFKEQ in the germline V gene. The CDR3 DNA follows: TGTGCCAGCAGCCAAGGGGGGACAGGGATGAATGAAAAACTGTTTTTT. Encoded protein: CASSQGGTGMNEKLFF.

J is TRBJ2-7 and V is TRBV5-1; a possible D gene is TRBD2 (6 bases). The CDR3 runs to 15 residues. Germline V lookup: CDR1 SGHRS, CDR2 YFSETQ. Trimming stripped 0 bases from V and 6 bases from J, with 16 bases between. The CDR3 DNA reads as TGCGCCAGCAGCTTGGGTTGGAGGGCCGGGGCCGAGCAGTACTTC. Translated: CASSLGWRAGAEQYF.

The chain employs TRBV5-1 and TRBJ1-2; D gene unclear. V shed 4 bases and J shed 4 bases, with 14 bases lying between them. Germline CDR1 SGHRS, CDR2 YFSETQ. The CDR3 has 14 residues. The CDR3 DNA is TGCGCCAGCAGCGCGGGCAGTTCAAGCTATGGCTACACCTTC. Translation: CASSAGSSSYGYTF.

The CDR3 region has the DNA TGTGCCAGCAGCGTACAGGACGCTTCCGGGGAGCTGTTTTTT. This gives the protein CASSVQDASGELFF. The rearrangement uses TRBV9 and TRBJ2-2; D call uncertain. The CDR3 runs to 14 residues. V was cut by 1 base and J by 6 bases, with 10 bases left in between. Germline V lookup: CDR1 SGDLS, CDR2 YYNGEE. Full variable domain (outside the CDR3, taken from reference TRBV9 and TRBJ2-2): DSGVTQTPKHLITATGQRVTLRCSPRSGDLSVYWYQQSLDQGLQFLIQYYNGEERAKGNILERFSAQQFPDLHSELNLSSLELGDSALYFCASSVQDASGELFFGEGSRLTVL.

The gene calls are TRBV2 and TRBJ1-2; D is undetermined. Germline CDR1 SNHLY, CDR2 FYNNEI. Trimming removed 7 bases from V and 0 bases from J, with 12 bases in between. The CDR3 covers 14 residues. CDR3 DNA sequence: TGTGCCAGCATTTGGAAACGAGCTAACTATGGCTACACCTTC. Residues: CASIWKRANYGYTF.

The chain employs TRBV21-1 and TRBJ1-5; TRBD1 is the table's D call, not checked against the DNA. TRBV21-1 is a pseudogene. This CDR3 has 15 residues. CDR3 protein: CASSNLQGARQPQHF. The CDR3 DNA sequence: TGTGCCAGCAGCAACCTACAGGGGGCCCGTCAGCCCCAGCATTTT.

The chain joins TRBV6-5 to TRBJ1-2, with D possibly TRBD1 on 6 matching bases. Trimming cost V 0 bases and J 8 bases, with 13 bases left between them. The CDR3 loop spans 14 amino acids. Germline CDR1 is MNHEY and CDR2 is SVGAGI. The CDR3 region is CASSYSTGAGGYTF. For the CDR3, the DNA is TGTGCCAGCAGTTACTCGACGGGGGCAGGGGGCTACACCTTC.

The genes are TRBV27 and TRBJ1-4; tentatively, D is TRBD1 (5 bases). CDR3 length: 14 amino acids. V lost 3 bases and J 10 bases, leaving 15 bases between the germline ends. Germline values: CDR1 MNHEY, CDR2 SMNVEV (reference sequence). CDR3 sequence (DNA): TGTGCCAGCAGTTTGTTCCAGGGAAGTGGAAAACTGTTTTTT. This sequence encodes CASSLFQGSGKLFF.

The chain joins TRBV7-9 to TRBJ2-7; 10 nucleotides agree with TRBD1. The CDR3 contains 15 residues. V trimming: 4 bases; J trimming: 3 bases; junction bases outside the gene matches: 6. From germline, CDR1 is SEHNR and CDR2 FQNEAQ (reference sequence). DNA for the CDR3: TGTGCCAGCAGCTCCGGGACAGGGGTCTTCTACGAGCAGTACTTC. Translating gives CASSSGTGVFYEQYF.

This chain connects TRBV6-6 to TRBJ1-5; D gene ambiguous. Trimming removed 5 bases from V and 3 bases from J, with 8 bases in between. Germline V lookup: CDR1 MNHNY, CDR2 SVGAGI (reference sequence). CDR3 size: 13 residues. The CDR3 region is CASSIGLNQPQHF. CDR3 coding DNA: TGTGCCAGCAGTATTGGCCTCAATCAGCCCCAGCATTTT.

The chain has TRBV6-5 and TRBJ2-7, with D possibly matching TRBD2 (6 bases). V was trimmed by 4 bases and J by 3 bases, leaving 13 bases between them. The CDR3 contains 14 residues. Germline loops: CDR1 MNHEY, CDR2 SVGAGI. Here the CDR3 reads CASSLTMGGYEQYF. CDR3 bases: TGTGCCAGCAGTTTAACAATGGGGGGCTACGAGCAGTACTTC.

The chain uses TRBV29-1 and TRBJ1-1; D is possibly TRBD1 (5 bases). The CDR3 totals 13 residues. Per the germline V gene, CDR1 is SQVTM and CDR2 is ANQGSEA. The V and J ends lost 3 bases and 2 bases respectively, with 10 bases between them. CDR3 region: CSVDRTGNTEAFF. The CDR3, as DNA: TGCAGCGTTGACCGAACAGGTAACACTGAAGCTTTCTTT.

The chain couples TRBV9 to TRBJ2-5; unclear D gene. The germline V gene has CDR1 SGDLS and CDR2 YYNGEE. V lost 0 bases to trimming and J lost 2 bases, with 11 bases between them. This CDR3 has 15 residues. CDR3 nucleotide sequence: TGTGCCAGCAGCGTAGGGAAGGCACCTCAAGAGACCCAGTACTTC. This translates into CASSVGKAPQETQYF.

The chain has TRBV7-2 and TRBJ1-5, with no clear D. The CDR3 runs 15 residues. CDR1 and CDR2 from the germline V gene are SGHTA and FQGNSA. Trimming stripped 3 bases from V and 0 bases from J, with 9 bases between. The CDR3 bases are TGTGCCAGCAGCTTGGCAGCTTATAGCAATCAGCCCCAGCATTTT. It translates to CASSLAAYSNQPQHF.

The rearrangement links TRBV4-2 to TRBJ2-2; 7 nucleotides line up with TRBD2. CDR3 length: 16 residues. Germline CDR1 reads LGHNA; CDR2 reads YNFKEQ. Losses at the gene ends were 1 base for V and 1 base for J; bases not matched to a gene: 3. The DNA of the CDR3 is TGTGCCAGCAGCCAAGCGGCGGGGGTGAACACCGGGGAGCTGTTTTTT. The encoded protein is CASSQAAGVNTGELFF.

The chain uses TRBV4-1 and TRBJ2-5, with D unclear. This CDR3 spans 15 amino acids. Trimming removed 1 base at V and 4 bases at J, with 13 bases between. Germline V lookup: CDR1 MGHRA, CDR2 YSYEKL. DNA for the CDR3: TGCGCCAGCAGCCAAGCCGGTAGAATGGGAGAGACCCAGTACTTC. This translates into CASSQAGRMGETQYF.